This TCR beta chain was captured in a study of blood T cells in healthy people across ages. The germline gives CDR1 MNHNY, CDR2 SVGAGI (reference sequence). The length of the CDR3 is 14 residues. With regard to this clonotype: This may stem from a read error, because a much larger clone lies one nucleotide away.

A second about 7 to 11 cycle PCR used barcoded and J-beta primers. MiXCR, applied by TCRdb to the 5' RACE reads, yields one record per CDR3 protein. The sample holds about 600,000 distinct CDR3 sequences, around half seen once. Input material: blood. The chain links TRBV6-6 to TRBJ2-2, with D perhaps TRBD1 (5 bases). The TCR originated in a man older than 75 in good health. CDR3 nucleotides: TGTGCCGGCAGTTATAGGGGTAACACCGGGGAGCTGTTTTTT. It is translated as CAGSYRGNTGELFF.